The T cell receptor (beta chain) described here comes from a study of control samples from healthy donors and cancer patients. TCRdb keeps only in-frame clones here, not all; method: immunoSEQ multiplex PCR. The sample shows 90,000 to 110,000 clones, 83% of them seen only once. CDR1 is SGHTA and CDR2 is FQGTGA in the germline V gene. CDR3 length equals 16 residues. V shed 2 bases and J 6 bases; nucleotides not matched to a gene: 11. This chain joins TRBV7-3 and TRBJ1-2; 8 bases agree with TRBD1. This clonotype originated in a woman aged 45 to 65 in good health. The specimen sequenced was blood. The CDR3, as DNA: TGTGCCAGCAGCTTAGGCGGGACAGGCCCCGAGGATGGCTACACCTTC. This encodes CASSLGGTGPEDGYTF.